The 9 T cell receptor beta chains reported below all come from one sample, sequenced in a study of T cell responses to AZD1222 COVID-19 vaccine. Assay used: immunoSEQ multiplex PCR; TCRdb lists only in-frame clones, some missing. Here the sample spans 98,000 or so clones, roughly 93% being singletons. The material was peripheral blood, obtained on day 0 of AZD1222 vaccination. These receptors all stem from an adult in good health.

The CDR3 is CASSQDLSSPLHF. CDR3 coding DNA: TGCGCCAGCAGCCAAGATCTAAGTTCACCCCTCCACTTT. This rearrangement joins TRBV4-1 to TRBJ1-6; D is unclear. Between the trimmed V and J ends, which lost 0 bases and 9 bases, there was a span of 6 bases. The CDR3 consists of 13 residues. The V gene's germline CDR1 is MGHRA and CDR2 YSYEKL.

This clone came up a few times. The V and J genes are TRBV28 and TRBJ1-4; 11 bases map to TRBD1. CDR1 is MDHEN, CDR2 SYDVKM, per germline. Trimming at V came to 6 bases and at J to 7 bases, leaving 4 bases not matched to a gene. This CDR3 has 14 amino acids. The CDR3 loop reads CASSLGQGAEKLFF. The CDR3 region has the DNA TGTGCCAGCAGCCTTGGACAGGGGGCTGAAAAACTGTTTTTT.

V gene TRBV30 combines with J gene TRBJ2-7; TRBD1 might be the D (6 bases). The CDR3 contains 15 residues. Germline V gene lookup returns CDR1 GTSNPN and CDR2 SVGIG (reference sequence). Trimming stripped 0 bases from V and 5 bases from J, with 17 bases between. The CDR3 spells CAWSVSLLGANEQYF. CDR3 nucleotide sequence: TGTGCCTGGAGTGTATCCCTCCTGGGGGCGAACGAGCAGTACTTC.

The CDR3 DNA reads as TGCGCCAGCAGCACCCGGACAGGGGGCGGCGGCTACACCTTC. Protein: CASSTRTGGGGYTF. This chain uses TRBV5-1 with TRBJ1-2, with 11 nucleotides matching TRBD1. V was clipped by 4 bases and J by 8 bases; unmatched bases: 7. This CDR3 has 14 amino acids. Germline V gives CDR1 SGHRS, CDR2 YFSETQ.

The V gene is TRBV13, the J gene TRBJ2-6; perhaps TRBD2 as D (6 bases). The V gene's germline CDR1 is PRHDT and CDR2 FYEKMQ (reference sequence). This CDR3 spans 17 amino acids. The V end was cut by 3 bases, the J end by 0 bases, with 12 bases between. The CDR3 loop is CASSLGGRPSGANVLTF. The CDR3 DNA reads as TGTGCCAGCAGCTTGGGGGGACGCCCCTCTGGGGCCAACGTCCTGACTTTC.

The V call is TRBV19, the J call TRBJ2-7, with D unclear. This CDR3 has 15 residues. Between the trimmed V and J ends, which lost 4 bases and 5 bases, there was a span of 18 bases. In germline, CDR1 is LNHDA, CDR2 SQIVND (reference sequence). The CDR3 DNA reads TGTGCCAGTAGTACCTACATCCGTACGGTCCACGAGCAGTACTTC. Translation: CASSTYIRTVHEQYF.

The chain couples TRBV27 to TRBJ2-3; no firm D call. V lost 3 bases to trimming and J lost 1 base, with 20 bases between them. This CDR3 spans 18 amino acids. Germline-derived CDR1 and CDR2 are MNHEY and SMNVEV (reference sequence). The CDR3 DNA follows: TGTGCCAGCAGTTTGGACCCGCCTGGGCCCTGGGGCACAGATACGCAGTATTTT. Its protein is CASSLDPPGPWGTDTQYF.

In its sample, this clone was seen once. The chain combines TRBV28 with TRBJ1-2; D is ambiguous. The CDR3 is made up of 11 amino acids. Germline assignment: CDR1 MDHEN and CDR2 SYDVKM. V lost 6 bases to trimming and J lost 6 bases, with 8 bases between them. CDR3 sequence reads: CASRTGHGYTF. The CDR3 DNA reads TGTGCCAGCAGAACTGGACATGGCTACACCTTC.

CDR3 amino acids: CASSYTGNEQFF. The CDR3 region has the DNA TGTGCCAGCAGCTACACGGGCAATGAGCAGTTCTTC. The chain uses TRBV7-9 and TRBJ2-1; D gene uncertain. This CDR3 region has 12 residues. The V gene lost 4 bases and the J gene lost 6 bases, with 7 bases spanning the gap. Germline V gene sequence: CDR1 SEHNR, CDR2 FQNEAQ (reference sequence).